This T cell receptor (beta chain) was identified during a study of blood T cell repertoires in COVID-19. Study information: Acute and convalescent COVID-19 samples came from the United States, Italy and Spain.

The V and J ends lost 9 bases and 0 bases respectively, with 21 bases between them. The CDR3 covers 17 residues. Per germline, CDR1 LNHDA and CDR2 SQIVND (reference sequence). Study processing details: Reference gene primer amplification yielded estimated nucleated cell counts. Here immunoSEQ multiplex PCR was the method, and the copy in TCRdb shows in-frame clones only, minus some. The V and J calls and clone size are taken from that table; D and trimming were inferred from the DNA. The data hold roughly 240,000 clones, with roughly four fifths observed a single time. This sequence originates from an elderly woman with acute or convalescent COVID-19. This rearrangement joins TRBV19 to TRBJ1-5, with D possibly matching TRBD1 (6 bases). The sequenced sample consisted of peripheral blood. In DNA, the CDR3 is TGTGCCAGCAACACCCCAGGGGAGGGGTATAGCAATCAGCCCCAGCATTTT. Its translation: CASNTPGEGYSNQPQHF. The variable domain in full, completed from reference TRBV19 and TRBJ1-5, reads DGGITQSPKYLFRKEGQNVTLSCEQNLNHDAMYWYRQDPGQGLRLIYYSQIVNDFQKGDIAEGYSVSREKKESFPLTVTSAQKNPTAFYLCASNTPGEGYSNQPQHFGDGTRLSIL.